Detailed here is one TCR beta chain. This clonotype was picked up a small number of times. Its antigen target is currently unknown. Qualities for individual bases were not recorded, and no much larger clone is one base off. Sequencing was performed on an Illumina NovaSeq 6000. TCRalpha and TCRbeta cDNA libraries were built by 5'RACE with constant-segment primers, adding sample barcodes and unique molecular identifiers. RNA was extracted from every sample with Trizol reagent. Libraries were amplified in two PCR steps, with a second sample barcode and Illumina TruSeq adapters added in the second step. Sequencing of the libraries was done on an Illumina NovaSeq, producing 2 x 150 bp paired-end reads. As for how the authors treated the data: With migec v1.2.7, reads were demultiplexed and then collapsed into UMI-guided consensus sequences. With mixcr v2.1.11, UMI consensuses were aligned to TRA and TRB V and J templates and assembled into clonotypes. Expanded or contracted clonotypes were those called significant by both edgeR and NoisET, with noise models trained on biological replicates. For edgeR calls, a false discovery rate-adjusted p below 0.01 and a log2 fold-change threshold of 1 were applied. As an exploratory analysis of dynamics, PCA with hierarchical clustering was applied to max-normalized trajectories of the 1000 most abundant clonotypes. Each responding clone was given a CD4 or CD8 phenotype based on the CD4+ and CD8+ repertoires, which had been sequenced separately. Using fastp trimming at Q25 and MiXCR clonotype assembly, TCRdb reanalyzed the public sequencing data and kept in-frame beta chains. CDR3 protein sequences are deduplicated, and each keeps its most common genes and DNA. The V and J calls follow TCRdb's processing rather than the paper's. In all, the sample holds 270,000 or so distinct CDR3 sequences, and over 15% of those were seen once. Together, the top ten hold approximately 22% of the sample.

The sample originates from a study of T-cell memory formation after mild COVID-19 (dated by TCRdb to 2020 to 2023). With respect to the entire study: TCR sequence clusters from the two donors were found to be largely donor specific. Longitudinal TCRalpha and TCRbeta repertoire sequencing tracked T-cell clones expanding and contracting after mild COVID-19 in a couple of donors. The cohort was made up of two young adult volunteers, one female and one male, who were previously healthy. The research as a whole found: Only a couple of mild cases were covered in the study, and larger cohorts including severe cases with pre-infection samples were considered necessary. SARS-CoV-2 specificity of the second-wave clones peaking on day 37 was not confirmed. Contracting CD4+ clones were found mainly in CM and EM memory subsets, while CD8+ clones were enriched in EMRA. Some responding clones were detected in pre-infection memory, which suggested that pre-existing cross-reactive memory T cells had joined the SARS-CoV-2 response. Clones contracting from day 15 to 85 had balanced CD4/CD8 phenotypes, while a second wave expanding from day 15 to 37 was biased towards CD4+.

The germline V gene specifies MDHEN as CDR1 and SYDVKM as CDR2. From its cysteine to its phenylalanine, the CDR3 spans 17 amino acids. Kept here is only the CDR3 DNA, which spans 51 bases and is read in frame from base 1. The germline V and J ends show losses of 0 bases and 4 bases respectively, and no gene match explains 8 bases of the junction. Ficoll-Paque density gradient centrifugation was the method used to isolate PBMCs. This receptor was identified in a man between 18 and 29 years old who had mild COVID-19 (a few samples of this study predate the infection). The sample titles of this study are shuffled in the database, so cell type and time point are left out; the donor was told from shared clones. Sequencing was carried out using PBMCs or a T cell subset sorted from them (not recorded which). The chain is encoded by TRBV28 joined to TRBJ2-2, with 7 central nucleotides matching TRBD2. In nucleotides, the sequence is TGTGCCAGCAGTTTATGCAGGCGGGGGAGCTGCACCGGGGAGCTGTTTTTT. Translated, this is CASSLCRRGSCTGELFF.